The TCR beta chain described here comes from a study of shared clonotypes between healthy human individuals. Across the study: Three CD4 naive, three CD4 memory, two CD8 naive and one CD8 memory plate were used per donor. Whole-study findings and limits: Approximately 4.6% of naive CD4 clonotypes were shared across several donors.

CDR3 length: 15 residues. The V gene's germline CDR1 is SGHRS and CDR2 YFSETQ. J lost 2 bases, V lost 3 bases, and 6 bases had no gene match. The split of CD4+ cells yielded CD45RA+ naive and CD45RA-negative memory subsets. Clones were sequenced by immunoSEQ multiplex PCR, and TCRdb holds only the in-frame ones, with some missing. The sample lists roughly 680,000 clones; over 55% were seen once. A note on this clone: As yet, its antigen is unknown.

The specimen sequenced was memory CD4+ T cells sorted from blood. Sample subset: CD45RA-negative fraction. The receptor's source is a woman aged 25 to 39 in good health. This chain connects TRBV5-1 to TRBJ2-5, with 8 bases matching TRBD1. The DNA for the CDR3 is TGCGCCAGCAGCTACCAGGGACAGGTGCAAGAGACCCAGTACTTC. Translation: CASSYQGQVQETQYF. The whole variable domain, filled in from reference TRBV5-1 and TRBJ2-5, reads KAGVTQTPRYLIKTRGQQVTLSCSPISGHRSVSWYQQTPGQGLQFLFEYFSETQRNKGNFPGRFSGRQFSNSRSEMNVSTLELGDSALYLCASSYQGQVQETQYFGPGTRLLVL.